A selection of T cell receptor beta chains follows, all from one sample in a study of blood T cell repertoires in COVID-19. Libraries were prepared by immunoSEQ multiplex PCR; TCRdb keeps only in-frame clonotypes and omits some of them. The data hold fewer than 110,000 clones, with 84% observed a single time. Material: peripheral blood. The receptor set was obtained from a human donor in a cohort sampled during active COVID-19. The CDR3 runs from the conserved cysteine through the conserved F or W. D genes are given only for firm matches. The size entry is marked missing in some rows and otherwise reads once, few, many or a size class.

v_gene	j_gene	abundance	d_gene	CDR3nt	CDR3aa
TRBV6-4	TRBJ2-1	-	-	TGTGCCAGCAGCCAAGTCGGGACAAGACCATACAATGAGCAGTTCTTC	CASSQVGTRPYNEQFF
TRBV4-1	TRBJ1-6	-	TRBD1	TGCGCCAGCAGCCTGGGGGACAGGGATTCACCCCTCCACTTT	CASSLGDRDSPLHF
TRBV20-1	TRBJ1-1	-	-	TGCAGTGCTAGTGAGTTGGGGCAGCCCAACACTGAAGCTTTCTTT	CSASELGQPNTEAFF
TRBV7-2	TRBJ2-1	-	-	TGTGCCAGCAGCTTAGTGGAGGGTAAGGGGAATGAGCAGTTCTTC	CASSLVEGKGNEQFF
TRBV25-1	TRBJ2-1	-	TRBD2	TGTGCCAGCATGTTAGCGGGGGCTTACAATGAGCAGTTCTTC	CASMLAGAYNEQFF
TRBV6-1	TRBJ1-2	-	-	TGTGCCAGCAGTGAAGTTAAGCTATATGGCTACACCTTC	CASSEVKLYGYTF
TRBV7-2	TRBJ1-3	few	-	TGTGCCAGCAGCCTGAACACAGGACACCACTCTGGAAACACCATATATTTT	CASSLNTGHHSGNTIYF
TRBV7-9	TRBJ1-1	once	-	TGTGCCAGCAGCTCTGGAGTTATGAACACTGAAGCTTTCTTT	CASSSGVMNTEAFF
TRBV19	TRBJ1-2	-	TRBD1	TGTGCCAGTAGTATGACAGGGCCCGGAGGCTACACCTTC	CASSMTGPGGYTF
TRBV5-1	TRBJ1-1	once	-	TGCGCCAGCAGCACCGGGACGTCCCCCCGGGGGGCTTTCTTT	CASSTGTSPRGAFF
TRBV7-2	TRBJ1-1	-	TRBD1	TGTGCCAGCAGCGCTAAGGGGGCTCTGAACACTGAAGCTTTCTTT	CASSAKGALNTEAFF
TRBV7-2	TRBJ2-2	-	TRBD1	TGTGCCACCCGGCGGGACAGGGAAACCGGGGAGCTGTTTTTT	CATRRDRETGELFF
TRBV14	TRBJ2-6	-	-	TGTGCCAGCAGCCCCTTAGGGAGCGGGGCCAACGTCCTGACTTTC	CASSPLGSGANVLTF
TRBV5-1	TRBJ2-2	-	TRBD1	TGCGCCACCACCGACAGGGCGGTCACCGGGGAGCTGTTTTTT	CATTDRAVTGELFF
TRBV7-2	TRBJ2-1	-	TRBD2	TGTGCCAGCAGCCCAAGGGGAGCGGGGGACTCCTACAATGAGCAGTTCTTC	CASSPRGAGDSYNEQFF
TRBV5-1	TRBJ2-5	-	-	TGCGCCAGCAGCTTGGACCCTTATGAGGGGGTTATGGGGGAGACCCAGTACTTC	CASSLDPYEGVMGETQYF
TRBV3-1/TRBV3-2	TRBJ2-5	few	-	TGTGCCAGCAAGGACTCGTTGTCAGAGACCCAGTACTTC	CASKDSLSETQYF
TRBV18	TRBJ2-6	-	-	TGTGCCAGCTCCCTCGACAGAGCCGGGGCCAACGTCCTGACTTTC	CASSLDRAGANVLTF
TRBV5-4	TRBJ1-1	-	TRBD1	TGTGCCAGCAGCTTGAGGCAGGGGGCGCCGATCACTGAAGCTTTCTTT	CASSLRQGAPITEAFF
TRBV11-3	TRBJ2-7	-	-	TGTGCCAGCAGCCGTCCCCAGGCCTCGCCCGAGCAGTACTTC	CASSRPQASPEQYF
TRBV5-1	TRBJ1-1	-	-	TGCGCCAGCAGCTTTGGGGGGGTGAGTGCTGAAGCTTTCTTT	CASSFGGVSAEAFF
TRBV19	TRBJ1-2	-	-	TGTGCCAGTAGTATGGGGGGGCTTAACTATGGCTACACCTTC	CASSMGGLNYGYTF
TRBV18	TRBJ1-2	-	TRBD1	TGTGCCAGCTCACTACAAGGACAGGGCCTTGGCTATGGCTACACCTTC	CASSLQGQGLGYGYTF
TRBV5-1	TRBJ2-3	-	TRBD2	TGCGCCAGCAGCTTAAGCGGGGGGGCCCCAGATACGCAGTATTTT	CASSLSGGAPDTQYF
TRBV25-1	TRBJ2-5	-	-	TGTGCCAGCAGACACAATGCAGGCGGGGAGACCCAGTACTTC	CASRHNAGGETQYF
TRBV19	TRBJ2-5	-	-	TGTGCCAGTAAAAGACACCTCCAAGAGACCCAGTACTTC	CASKRHLQETQYF
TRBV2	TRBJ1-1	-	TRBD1	TGTGCCAGCAGCGTGCGACAGGGTGGCACTGAAGCTTTCTTT	CASSVRQGGTEAFF
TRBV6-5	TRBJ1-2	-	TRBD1	TGTGCCAGCAGTTACTCGAGAACAGGGGGAAACTATGGCTACACCTTC	CASSYSRTGGNYGYTF
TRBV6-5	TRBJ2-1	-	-	TGTGCCAGCAGTTCCCGACAGACAACGGGGGAGAATGAGCAGTTCTTC	CASSSRQTTGENEQFF
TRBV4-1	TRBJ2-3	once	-	TGCGCCAGCAGCTCCCTCCTAGCCCCAGATACGCAGTATTTT	CASSSLLAPDTQYF
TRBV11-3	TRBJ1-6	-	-	TGTGCCAGCAGCTTAGATGTGACACAGAATAATTCACCCCTCCACTTT	CASSLDVTQNNSPLHF
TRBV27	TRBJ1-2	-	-	TGTGCCAGCAGTTTATCTGGGGGGATTGGGGGCTACACCTTC	CASSLSGGIGGYTF
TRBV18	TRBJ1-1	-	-	TGTGCCAGCTCACAGACAGCCATGAACACTGAAGCTTTCTTT	CASSQTAMNTEAFF
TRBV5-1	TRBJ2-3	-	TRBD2	TGCGCCAGCAGCTTCGGGACTAACACAGATACGCAGTATTTT	CASSFGTNTDTQYF
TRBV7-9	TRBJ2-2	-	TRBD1	TGTGCCAGCAGCTTACAGGACAGGGGGCTATCGGTTTGGACCGGGGAGCTGTTTTTT	CASSLQDRGLSVWTGELFF
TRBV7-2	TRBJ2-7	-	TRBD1	TGTGCCAGCAGCTCCCGGGACAGGGTAACCGAGCGGTACTTC	CASSSRDRVTERYF